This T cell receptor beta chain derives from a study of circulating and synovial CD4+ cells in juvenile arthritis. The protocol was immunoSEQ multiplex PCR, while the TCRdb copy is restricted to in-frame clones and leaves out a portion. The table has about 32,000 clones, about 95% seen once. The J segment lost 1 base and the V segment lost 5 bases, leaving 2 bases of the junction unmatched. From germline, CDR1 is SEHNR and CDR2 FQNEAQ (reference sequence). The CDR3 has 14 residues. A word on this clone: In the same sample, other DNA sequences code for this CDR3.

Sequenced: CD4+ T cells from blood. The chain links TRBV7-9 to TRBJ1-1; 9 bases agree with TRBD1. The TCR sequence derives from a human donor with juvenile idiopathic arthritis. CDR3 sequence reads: CASSPDRGNTEAFF. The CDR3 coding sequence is TGTGCCAGCAGCCCGGACAGGGGGAACACTGAAGCTTTCTTT.